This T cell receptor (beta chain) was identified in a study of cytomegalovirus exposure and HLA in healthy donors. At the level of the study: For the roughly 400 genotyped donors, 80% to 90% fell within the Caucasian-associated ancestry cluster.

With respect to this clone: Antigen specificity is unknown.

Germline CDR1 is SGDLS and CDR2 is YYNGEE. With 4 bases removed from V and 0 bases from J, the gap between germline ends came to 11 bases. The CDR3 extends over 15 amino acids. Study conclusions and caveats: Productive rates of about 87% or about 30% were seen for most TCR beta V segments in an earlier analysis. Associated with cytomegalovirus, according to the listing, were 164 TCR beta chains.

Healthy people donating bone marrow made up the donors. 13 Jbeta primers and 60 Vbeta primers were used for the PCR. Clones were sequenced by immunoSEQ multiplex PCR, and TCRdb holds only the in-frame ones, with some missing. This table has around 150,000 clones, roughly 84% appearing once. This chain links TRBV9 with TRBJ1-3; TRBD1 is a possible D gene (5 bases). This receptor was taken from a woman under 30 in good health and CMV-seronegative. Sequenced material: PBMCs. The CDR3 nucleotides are TGTGCCAGCAGCCTTAAAGGGGTCTCTGGAAACACCATATATTTT. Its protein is CASSLKGVSGNTIYF.